A single sample gave rise to the 22 T cell receptor beta chains below, sequenced in a study of metastatic and nonmetastatic thyroid tumors (dated by TCRdb to about 2020). No patient had received any treatment before thyroid surgery. The library was made by PCR. TCRdb names Illumina HiSeq 4000 as the instrument used. Using fastp at Q25 and MiXCR, TCRdb reprocessed the public reads and kept productive beta chains. The sample table records tens of thousands of clones; approximately 13% of these occur just once. Of the sample, around 10% falls within the top ten clones. Sequences were obtained from tumor tissue. Receptor source: a female donor with papillary thyroid cancer or a benign thyroid nodule (not recorded which). Some clones in this sample may be carry-over from other donors' samples.

This clone was recorded at least ten times. The chain couples TRBV7-8 to TRBJ2-3; 7 bases map to TRBD2. CDR3 length: 15 residues. Germline V gene sequence: CDR1 SGHVS, CDR2 FQNEAQ. Losses at the gene ends were 2 bases for V and 1 base for J; bases not matched to a gene: 3. The CDR3, as DNA: TGTGCCAGCAGCTTATGGGGGGGAGGCACAGATACGCAGTATTTT. This sequence encodes CASSLWGGGTDTQYF.

This clone was seen repeatedly, ten times or more. The chain is built from TRBV5-1 and TRBJ2-5; 9 bases fit TRBD1. V dropped 4 bases and J dropped 5; count of bases not matched to a gene: 9. The germline CDR1 and CDR2 sequences are SGHRS and YFSETQ. The CDR3 consists of 15 residues. The CDR3, as DNA: TGCGCCAGCAGCCCCTACGTCGACAGGGGGGAGACCCAGTACTTC. Protein sequence: CASSPYVDRGETQYF.

Details on this clone: A read error may be the cause here, since a much bigger clone is one base away. The chain couples TRBV5-1 to TRBJ2-3; 8 bases align to TRBD2. Germline V gene sequence: CDR1 SGHRS, CDR2 YFSETQ. The CDR3 loop spans 16 amino acids. The CDR3 loop is CASSLLSGSNTYTQYF. The DNA for the CDR3 is TGCGCCAGCAGCTTACTAAGCGGGAGCAACACATATACGCAGTATTTT. Variable domain in full (rest from reference TRBV5-1 and TRBJ2-3): KAGVTQTPRYLIKTRGQQVTLSCSPISGHRSVSWYQQTPGQGLQFLFEYFSETQRNKGNFPGRFSGRQFSNSRSEMNVSTLELGDSALYLCASSLLSGSNTYTQYFGPGTRLTVL.

This clone was recorded a few times. The genes are TRBV3-1 and TRBJ2-3, with 10 positions matching TRBD2. This CDR3 is built from 17 residues. Germline lookup yields CDR1 LGHDT and CDR2 YNNKEL (reference sequence). The V gene end was trimmed by 8 bases and the J gene end by 3 bases; junction bases not matched to a gene: 14. CDR3 in DNA: TGTGCCAGCGGTGGGGGTAGCGGGAGGCCCCTGACAGATACGCAGTATTTT. The encoded protein is CASGGGSGRPLTDTQYF.

There are many counts of this clone. This chain joins TRBV6-2 or TRBV6-3 and TRBJ2-7; possibly TRBD1 for D (5 bases). V lost 2 bases and J 3 bases, leaving 17 bases between the germline ends. The length of the CDR3 is 16 residues. Germline V CDR1 and CDR2: MNHEY, SVGEGT. CDR3 region: CASSYNPLQGGYEQYF. The CDR3 DNA sequence: TGTGCCAGCAGTTACAACCCATTGCAGGGCGGCTACGAGCAGTACTTC.

This clone was counted ten times or more. J is TRBJ2-1 and V is TRBV4-1; perhaps TRBD1 as D (5 bases). CDR1 MGHRA and CDR2 YSYEKL come from the germline V gene. CDR3 length equals 15 residues. Trimming shortened V by 3 bases and J by 4 bases, and 13 bases separated the two germline ends. CDR3 sequence: CASSQVQALYNEQFF. DNA of the CDR3: TGCGCCAGCAGCCAGGTACAGGCGCTGTACAATGAGCAGTTCTTC.

This clone showed up just a few times. A clone one base away is much larger, so this may be a read error. The V gene is TRBV6-5, the J gene TRBJ1-5; D is uncertain. The CDR3 has 14 residues. Germline V gene data show CDR1 as MNHEY and CDR2 as SVGAGI. The germline V and J ends were trimmed by 0 bases and 4 bases, with 7 bases remaining between them. CDR3 nucleotide sequence: TGTGCCAGCAGTTACTCCACGGAGAATCAGCCCCAGCATTTT. Translating gives CASSYSTENQPQHF.

At least ten counts were recorded for this clone. The rearrangement joins TRBV5-5 to TRBJ1-3, with a possible D match to TRBD1 (5 bases). This CDR3 region has 13 residues. Trimming pared 4 bases from V and 8 bases from J, leaving 13 bases between. CDR1 is SGHKS and CDR2 is YYEKEE in the germline V gene (reference sequence). The chain's CDR3 is CASSRGSKDTIYF. CDR3 nucleotides: TGTGCCAGCAGCCGGGGGAGCAAGGACACCATATATTTT.

Points on this clone: A read error may explain this, as a much larger clone is one base away. This chain links TRBV19 with TRBJ2-1; 10 bases agree with TRBD2. Germline CDR1 LNHDA, CDR2 SQIVND (reference sequence). The CDR3 is made up of 17 amino acids. The trim removed 5 bases at V and 0 bases at J, leaving 7 bases unmatched. The CDR3 sequence is CASSVPGLANSYNEQFF. In DNA, the CDR3 is TGTGCCAGTAGTGTCCCGGGACTAGCGAACTCCTACAATGAGCAGTTCTTC.

This clone was recorded many times. The chain has TRBV20-1 and TRBJ2-1, with D tentatively TRBD2 (5 bases). Trimming took off 4 bases at V and 7 bases at J, with 11 bases between the two ends. The CDR3 has 12 amino acids. Germline CDR1 reads DFQATT; CDR2 reads SNEGSKA (reference sequence). CDR3 nucleotides: TGCAGTGCTAATAAGCGGCAAAATGAGCAGTTCTTC. This gives the protein CSANKRQNEQFF.

Notes on this clone: This sequence may be a read error, since a much larger clone differs from it by one base. The sample has other DNA sequences that encode this CDR3 too. This chain connects TRBV5-8 to TRBJ1-4; D unresolved. V lost 4 bases, J lost 6 bases, and 13 bases lay in between. CDR1 is SGHTS and CDR2 is YDEGEE in the germline V gene. This CDR3 comprises 14 residues. The CDR3 coding sequence is TGTGCCAGCAGCCTCAGGCAAGCCTATGAAAAACTGTTTTTT. Translation gives CASSLRQAYEKLFF.

This clone was seen at least ten times. V and J are TRBV12-3 or TRBV12-4 and TRBJ1-4, with D unresolved. The germline V and J ends were trimmed by 5 bases and 7 bases, with 17 bases remaining between them. This CDR3 spans 15 amino acids. The CDR3 coding sequence is TGTGCCAGCAGTCAATGGACGGCCCTGGGTGAAAAACTGTTTTTT. Translation: CASSQWTALGEKLFF.

Concerning this clone itself: This may be a read error: a much more frequent sequence differs by one nucleotide. The chain is built from TRBV12-3 or TRBV12-4 and TRBJ2-5, with a tentative D call TRBD1 (6 bases). This CDR3 has 13 residues. Trimming cost V 6 bases and J 8 bases, with 16 bases left between them. The CDR3 sequence is CASRRGQRDTQYF. As DNA, the CDR3 is TGTGCCAGCAGGAGAGGACAGAGGGATACCCAGTACTTC.

Turning to this clone: Since a much larger clone is just one base distant, this may be a read error. Distinct nucleotide sequences in the sample also encode this CDR3. The chain uses TRBV11-2 and TRBJ2-2, with unresolved D. The germline V gene encodes CDR1 SGHAT and CDR2 FQNNGV. Trimming stripped 5 bases from V and 3 bases from J, with 16 bases between. The CDR3 is 16 amino acids. Here the CDR3 DNA reads TGTGCCAGCAGCCCCCTGTGGGGTCCGGACACCGGGGAGCTGTTTTTT. Protein sequence: CASSPLWGPDTGELFF.

There are many counts of this clone. The J gene is TRBJ1-2, the V gene TRBV11-1; 10 bases are a match to TRBD1. Germline trimming cut 4 bases from V and 2 bases from J; bases unmatched to any gene: 1. This CDR3 contains 14 residues. Per the germline V gene, CDR1 is SGHAT and CDR2 is FQDESV (reference sequence). As DNA, the CDR3 is TGTGCCAGCAGCTCGGACAGGGGGAACTATGGCTACACCTTC. Translation gives CASSSDRGNYGYTF.

In its sample, this clone was seen many times. The chain links TRBV20-1 to TRBJ2-2; D not certain. V lost 3 bases to trimming and J lost 0 bases, with 11 bases between them. Looked up from germline, CDR1 is DFQATT and CDR2 is SNEGSKA (reference sequence). The CDR3 has 15 amino acids. The CDR3 DNA reads as TGCAGTGCTAGGGGTCGGAGAGCGAACACCGGGGAGCTGTTTTTT. Translated: CSARGRRANTGELFF.

This clone was seen at least ten times. The rearrangement joins TRBV11-3 to TRBJ1-1; D possibly corresponds to TRBD1 (5 bases). The V gene's germline CDR1 is SGHNT and CDR2 YENEEA. Trimming cost V 5 bases and J 11 bases, with 15 bases left between them. This CDR3 comprises 12 residues. The CDR3 nucleotides are TGTGCCAGCAGCAGGACAACCTTTGGGGCTTTCTTT. Encoded protein: CASSRTTFGAFF.

A note on this clone: A much larger clone sits a single nucleotide away, making a read error possible. The chain links TRBV19 to TRBJ2-6; D not resolved. CDR1 LNHDA and CDR2 SQIVND come from the germline V gene (reference sequence). The CDR3 runs to 14 residues. Trimming removed 6 bases from V and 3 bases from J, with 9 bases in between. The CDR3 spells CASRRLYGANVLTF. DNA of the CDR3: TGTGCCAGTAGGCGACTCTATGGGGCCAACGTCCTGACTTTC.

A word on this clone: The CDR3 does not close with the conserved phenylalanine or tryptophan, likely indicating a read error. It is unclear where the CDR3 begins or ends on the DNA, so no DNA is shown, and the CDR3 is as TCRdb lists it. This chain links TRBV7-3 with TRBJ2-6; the D call of TRBD1 is as the table states it, not checked on the DNA. Germline CDR1 and CDR2: SGHTA and FQGTGA. Including both end residues, the CDR3 is 8 amino acids long. The CDR3: CASSLIGT.

Details on this clone: A single base separates this from a much larger clone, so it may be a read error. The chain employs TRBV20-1 and TRBJ2-3; possibly TRBD2 for D (6 bases). This CDR3 contains 13 residues. Germline values: CDR1 DFQATT, CDR2 SNEGSKA (reference sequence). The V end was cut by 6 bases, the J end by 3 bases, with 13 bases between. As DNA, the CDR3 is TGCAGTGCCTGGACTATCGGGACAGATACGCAGTATTTT. It yields the protein CSAWTIGTDTQYF.

This clone was observed a handful of times. One end of the junction fails to match germline, which may point to a read error. V and J are TRBV2 and TRBJ2-4; D unresolved. CDR1 is SNHLY and CDR2 is FYNNEI in the germline V gene. The CDR3 sequence is 14 residues long. The CDR3 sequence: CVSRQVLAKNIQYF. Written as DNA, the CDR3 is TGTGTCAGCAGGCAGGTTTTAGCCAAAAACATTCAGTACTTC. The whole variable domain, filled in from reference TRBV2 and TRBJ2-4, reads EPEVTQTPSHQVTQMGQEVILRCVPISNHLYFYWYRQILGQKVEFLVSFYNNEISEKSEIFDDQFSVERPDGSNFTLKIRSTKLEDSAMYFCVSRQVLAKNIQYFGAGTRLSVL.

This clone came up many times. The chain recombines TRBV20-1 with TRBJ1-2; 10 nucleotides line up with TRBD1. The CDR3 covers 16 residues. Germline V gene lookup returns CDR1 DFQATT and CDR2 SNEGSKA (reference sequence). V lost 3 bases and J lost 1; bases outside the gene matches: 8. For the CDR3, the DNA is TGCAGTGCTAGGGGGACAGGGGAGCCTATTAACTATGGCTACACCTTC. Its protein product is CSARGTGEPINYGYTF.